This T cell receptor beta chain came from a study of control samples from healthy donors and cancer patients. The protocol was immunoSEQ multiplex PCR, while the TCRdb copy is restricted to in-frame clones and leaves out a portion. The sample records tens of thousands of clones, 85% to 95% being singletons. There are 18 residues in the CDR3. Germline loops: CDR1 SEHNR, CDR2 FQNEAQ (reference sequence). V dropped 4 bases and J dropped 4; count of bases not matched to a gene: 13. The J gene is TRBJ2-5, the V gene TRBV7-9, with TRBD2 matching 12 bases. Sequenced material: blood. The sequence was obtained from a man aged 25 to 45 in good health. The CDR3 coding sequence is TGTGCCAGCAGCTCATCACTCGGTTGGACTAGCGGGATAGAGACCCAGTACTTC. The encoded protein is CASSSSLGWTSGIETQYF.